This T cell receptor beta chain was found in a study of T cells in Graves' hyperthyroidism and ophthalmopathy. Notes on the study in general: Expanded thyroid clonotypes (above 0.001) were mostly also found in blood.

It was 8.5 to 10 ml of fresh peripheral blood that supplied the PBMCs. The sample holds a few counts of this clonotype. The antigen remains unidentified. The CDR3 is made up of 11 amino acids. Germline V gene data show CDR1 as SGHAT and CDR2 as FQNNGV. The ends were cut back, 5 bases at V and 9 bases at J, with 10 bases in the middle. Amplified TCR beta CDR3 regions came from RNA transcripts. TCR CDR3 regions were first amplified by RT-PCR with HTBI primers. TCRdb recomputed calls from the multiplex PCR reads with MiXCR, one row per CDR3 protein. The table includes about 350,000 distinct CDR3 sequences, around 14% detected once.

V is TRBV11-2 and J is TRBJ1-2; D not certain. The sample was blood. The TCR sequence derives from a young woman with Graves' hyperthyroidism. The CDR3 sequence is CASSLTGSYTF. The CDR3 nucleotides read TGTGCCAGCAGCCTCACCGGTAGCTACACCTTC.